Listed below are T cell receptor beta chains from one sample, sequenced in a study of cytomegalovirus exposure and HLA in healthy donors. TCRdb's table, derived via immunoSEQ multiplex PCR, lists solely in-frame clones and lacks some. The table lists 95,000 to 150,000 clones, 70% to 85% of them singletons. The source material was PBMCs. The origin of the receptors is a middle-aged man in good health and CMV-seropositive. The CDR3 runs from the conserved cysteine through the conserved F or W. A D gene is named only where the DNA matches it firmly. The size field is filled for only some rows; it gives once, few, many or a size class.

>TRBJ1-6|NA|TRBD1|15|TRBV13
TGTGCCAGCAGCACCGACAGGGGGCAGAATTCACCCCTCCACTTT
CASSTDRGQNSPLHF
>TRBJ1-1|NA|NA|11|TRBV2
TGTGCCAGCAGCTACCGCACTGAAGCTTTCTTT
CASSYRTEAFF
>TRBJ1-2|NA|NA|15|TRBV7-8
TGTGCCAGCAGCTTAAACAGGGCAAGTTTCTATGGCTACACCTTC
CASSLNRASFYGYTF
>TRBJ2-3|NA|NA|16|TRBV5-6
TGTGCCAGCAGCTTGGGTCTAGCGTCTCGCGCAGATACGCAGTATTTT
CASSLGLASRADTQYF
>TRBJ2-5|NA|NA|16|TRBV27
TGTGCCAGCAGTTTATCGGGAACAGGTAGACAAGAGACCCAGTACTTC
CASSLSGTGRQETQYF
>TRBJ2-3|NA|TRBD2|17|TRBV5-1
TGCGCCAGCAGCTTGGGACTAGCGGGGGGGCTTGCAGATACGCAGTATTTT
CASSLGLAGGLADTQYF
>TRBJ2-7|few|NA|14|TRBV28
TGTGCCAGCAGTCCCACAGGGTTCTCCTACGAGCAGTACTTC
CASSPTGFSYEQYF
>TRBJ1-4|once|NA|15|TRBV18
TGTGCCAGCTCACCACCGAGGGCAACTAATGAAAAACTGTTTTTT
CASSPPRATNEKLFF
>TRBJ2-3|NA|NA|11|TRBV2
TGTGCCAGCCTCACTAAAAGAGGGCAGTATTTT
CASLTKRGQYF
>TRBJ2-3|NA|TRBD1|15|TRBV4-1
TGCGCCAGCAGCTCCCGGGACAGGGGTTCAGATACGCAGTATTTT
CASSSRDRGSDTQYF
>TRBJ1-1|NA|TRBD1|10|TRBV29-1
TGCAGCGGCTACAGGGGTACAGCTTTCTTT
CSGYRGTAFF
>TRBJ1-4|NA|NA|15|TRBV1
TGCACCAGCAGCCAGCGCAGGGGGAAAAATGAAAAACTGTTTTTT
CTSSQRRGKNEKLFF
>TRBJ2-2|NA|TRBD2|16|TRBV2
TGTGCCAGCAGTGCTAGCGGGGGGGCGGTCACCGGGGAGCTGTTTTTT
CASSASGGAVTGELFF
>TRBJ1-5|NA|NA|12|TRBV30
TGTGCCTGGAGCCCGTCCGATCAGCCCCAGCATTTT
CAWSPSDQPQHF
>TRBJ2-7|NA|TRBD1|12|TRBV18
TGTGCCAGCTCACGGACAGGGTTCGAGCAGTACTTC
CASSRTGFEQYF
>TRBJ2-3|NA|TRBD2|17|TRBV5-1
TGCGCCAGCAGCCTCCGAGGACTAGGGAGTGGCACAGATACGCAGTATTTT
CASSLRGLGSGTDTQYF
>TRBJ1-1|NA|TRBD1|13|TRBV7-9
TGTGCCAGCAGCTCCCGACAGGGGTCTGAAGCTTTCTTT
CASSSRQGSEAFF
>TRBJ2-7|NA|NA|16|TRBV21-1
TGTGCCAGCAGCAAGTATACTGTGGGTCGACTCGACGAGCAGTACTTC
CASSKYTVGRLDEQYF
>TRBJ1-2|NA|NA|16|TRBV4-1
TGCGCCAGCAGCCAGGAAGCGACCCAGGGAAGCTATGGCTACACCTTC
CASSQEATQGSYGYTF
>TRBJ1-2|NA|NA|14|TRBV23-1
TGCGCCAGTCCCAAGGACAGAGACGAATATGGCTACACCTTC
CASPKDRDEYGYTF
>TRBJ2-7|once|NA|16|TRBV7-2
TGTGCCAGCAGCTTAGGCGGGGGACAGGTATCTTACGAGCAGTACTTC
CASSLGGGQVSYEQYF
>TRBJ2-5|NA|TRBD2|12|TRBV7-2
TGTGCCAGCAGCTTAACAAAACTAGCGTGGTACTTC
CASSLTKLAWYF
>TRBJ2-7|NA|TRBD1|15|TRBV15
TGTGCCACCAGTAGACAGGGGACGAGCTCCTACGAGCAGTACTTC
CATSRQGTSSYEQYF